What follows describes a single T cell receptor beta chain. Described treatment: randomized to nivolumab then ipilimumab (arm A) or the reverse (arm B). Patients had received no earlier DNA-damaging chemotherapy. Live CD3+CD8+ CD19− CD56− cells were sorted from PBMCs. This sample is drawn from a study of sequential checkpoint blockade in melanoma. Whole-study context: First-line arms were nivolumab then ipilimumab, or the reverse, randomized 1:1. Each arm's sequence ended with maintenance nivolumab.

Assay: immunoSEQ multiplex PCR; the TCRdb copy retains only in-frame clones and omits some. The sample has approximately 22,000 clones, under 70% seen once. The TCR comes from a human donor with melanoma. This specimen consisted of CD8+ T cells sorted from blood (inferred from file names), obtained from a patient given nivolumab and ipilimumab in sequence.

CDR3 nucleotides: TGCGCCAGCAGCGAGAACGGGGGACGGGATGGCTACACCTTC. As protein: CASSENGGRDGYTF. The chain links TRBV5-1 to TRBJ1-2; the D gene is possibly TRBD1 (5 bases). Per the germline V gene, CDR1 is SGHRS and CDR2 is YFSETQ. V was shortened by 4 bases and J by 6 bases, with 16 bases between the two germline ends. The CDR3 is 14 residues long. Full variable domain (rest looked up from reference TRBV5-1 and TRBJ1-2): KAGVTQTPRYLIKTRGQQVTLSCSPISGHRSVSWYQQTPGQGLQFLFEYFSETQRNKGNFPGRFSGRQFSNSRSEMNVSTLELGDSALYLCASSENGGRDGYTFGSGTRLTVV.